The 8 T cell receptor beta chains given below trace back to one sample, sequenced in a study of shared clonotypes between healthy human individuals. The assay was immunoSEQ multiplex PCR, and TCRdb's table has in-frame clones only and misses some. The data contain about 700,000 clones, roughly nine tenths of them seen just once; the ten biggest clones take up 24%. Terminally differentiated effector memory CD45RA+ cells were excluded by CCR7 positive selection of CD45RO-negative cells. Sequenced: naive CD8+ T cells sorted from blood. Receptors were obtained from a young man in good health.

This clone was detected only once. The CDR3 DNA is TGTGCCAGCAGCGGAAAGACAGGGGGCTTCTACGAGCAGTACTTC. Residues: CASSGKTGGFYEQYF. The rearrangement uses TRBV9 and TRBJ2-7, with TRBD1 identical over 10 bases. Trimming took 3 bases from V and 3 from J; bases not matched to a gene: 6. Germline V CDR1 and CDR2: SGDLS, YYNGEE. This CDR3 region has 15 residues.

V and J are TRBV5-6 and TRBJ2-7; D is unclear. Germline V CDR1 and CDR2: SGHDT, YYEEEE. This CDR3 contains 14 residues. V was cut by 4 bases and J by 0 bases, with 11 bases left in between. The CDR3 DNA reads TGTGCCAGCAGCGAAGACTCGAGCTCCTACGAGCAGTACTTC. This codes for CASSEDSSSYEQYF.

V is TRBV28 and J is TRBJ2-5; 7 bases align to TRBD1. Unmatched junction bases numbered 5, after V lost 2 bases and J lost 5 bases. The CDR3 is 14 residues long. CDR1 MDHEN and CDR2 SYDVKM come from the germline V gene. The CDR3 bases are TGTGCCAGCAGTTTACCGGGACAGACGGAGACCCAGTACTTC. It yields the protein CASSLPGQTETQYF.

This chain connects TRBV4-1 to TRBJ2-3, with D perhaps TRBD2 (6 bases). Trimming pared 3 bases from V and 3 bases from J, leaving 19 bases between. Germline CDR1 MGHRA, CDR2 YSYEKL. The CDR3 runs to 17 residues. The CDR3 protein is CASSQGIMGGITDTQYF. For the CDR3, the DNA is TGCGCCAGCAGCCAGGGAATTATGGGCGGGATTACAGATACGCAGTATTTT.

V is TRBV7-9 and J is TRBJ1-1; D is possibly TRBD1 (5 bases). V was shortened by 2 bases and J by 10 bases, with 11 bases between the two germline ends. CDR3 length: 12 residues. The germline V gene encodes CDR1 SEHNR and CDR2 FQNEAQ (reference sequence). The CDR3 region is CASSLQGFVAFF. CDR3 in DNA: TGTGCCAGCAGCTTACAGGGTTTCGTAGCTTTCTTT.

This chain links TRBV11-2 with TRBJ2-1; the match to TRBD2 covers 12 bases. Germline V gene sequence: CDR1 SGHAT, CDR2 FQNNGV. The CDR3 is 19 amino acids. The trim removed 0 bases at V and 2 bases at J, leaving 8 bases unmatched. The CDR3, as DNA: TGTGCCAGCAGCTTAGACGGCAGACTAGCGGGAGAGCCCTACAATGAGCAGTTCTTC. Its translation is CASSLDGRLAGEPYNEQFF. The entire variable domain, with the rest obtained from reference TRBV11-2 and TRBJ2-1, is as follows: EAGVAQSPRYKIIEKRQSVAFWCNPISGHATLYWYQQILGQGPKLLIQFQNNGVVDDSQLPKDRFSAERLKGVDSTLKIQPAKLEDSAVYLCASSLDGRLAGEPYNEQFFGPGTRLTVL.

Worth noting for this clone: This CDR3 is also generated by other DNA sequences in the sample. The chain combines TRBV19 with TRBJ2-1; a possible D gene is TRBD1 (5 bases). CDR3 size: 15 residues. Per germline, CDR1 LNHDA and CDR2 SQIVND (reference sequence). The V gene lost 4 bases and the J gene lost 0 bases, with 10 bases spanning the gap. For the CDR3, the DNA is TGTGCCAGTAGTAGAACAGGTAGCTCCTACAATGAGCAGTTCTTC. It is translated as CASSRTGSSYNEQFF.

The V gene is TRBV7-9, the J gene TRBJ2-1; D ambiguous. The V and J ends lost 1 base and 8 bases respectively, with 18 bases between them. Germline V gene sequence: CDR1 SEHNR, CDR2 FQNEAQ (reference sequence). The CDR3 runs 16 residues. CDR3 DNA sequence: TGTGCCAGCAGCTTAGATTCCAGACCCCCCTTTGATGAGCAGTTCTTC. It specifies CASSLDSRPPFDEQFF.